Shown below are 26 T cell receptor beta chains from a single sample sequenced in a study of shared T cell receptors in the human thymus (dated by TCRdb to the early 2020s). The library was produced with the immunoSEQ multiplex PCR assay. Drawn from immuneACCESS, this table holds only the in-frame rearrangements with V and J called that TCRdb kept. Clones are partly lost; checked studies trace under half to an unresolved V gene and leave the rest unexplained. This sample comprises about 660,000 clones, 80% to 90% of them detected only once. Roughly 0.0086% of the sample lies in the top ten. Another study also made use of these data, one on human thymus T cells.

Sequencing was done on a sample of thymocytes. Receptors were obtained from a boy under two years old with a congenital heart defect. Donor details come from another sample of the same person, matched by shared clones.

The chain is built from TRBV5-1 and TRBJ2-7; 8 bases are shared with TRBD1. V shed 4 bases and J 5 bases; nucleotides not matched to a gene: 14. Germline CDR1 reads SGHRS; CDR2 reads YFSETQ. The CDR3 covers 16 residues. CDR3 region: CASSPERTGYIHEQYF. DNA of the CDR3: TGCGCCAGCAGCCCAGAGCGGACAGGGTACATCCACGAGCAGTACTTC. Looking up the rest from reference TRBV5-1 and TRBJ2-7 gives the full variable domain: KAGVTQTPRYLIKTRGQQVTLSCSPISGHRSVSWYQQTPGQGLQFLFEYFSETQRNKGNFPGRFSGRQFSNSRSEMNVSTLELGDSALYLCASSPERTGYIHEQYFGPGTRLTVT.

This clone has just a few counts. This rearrangement joins TRBV7-9 to TRBJ2-7; 7 bases line up with TRBD1. The CDR3 has 14 residues. Trimming at V came to 5 bases and at J to 1 base, leaving 5 bases not matched to a gene. Per the germline V gene, CDR1 is SEHNR and CDR2 is FQNEAQ (reference sequence). The CDR3 DNA sequence: TGTGCCAGCAGCCCGGGGACAGAATCCTACGAGCAGTACTTC. It encodes CASSPGTESYEQYF.

This sequence joins TRBV6-5 and TRBJ2-5; D not certain. V was clipped by 6 bases and J by 3 bases, with 14 bases between them. Germline-derived CDR1 and CDR2 are MNHEY and SVGAGI. The CDR3 length is 14 residues. CDR3 DNA sequence: TGTGCCAGCAGCCTAGGCCCTAGGAAAGAGACCCAGTACTTC. It yields the protein CASSLGPRKETQYF.

In DNA, the CDR3 is TGTGCTAGTGGTTTGCGGAGTAGCGGGAGGAACGAGCAGTACTTC. This gives the protein CASGLRSSGRNEQYF. The chain joins TRBV12-5 to TRBJ2-7; the match to TRBD2 covers 10 bases. Per the germline V gene, CDR1 is LGHNT and CDR2 is FRNRAP. CDR3 length equals 15 residues. V trimming: 2 bases; J trimming: 5 bases; junction bases outside the gene matches: 6.

CDR3 amino acids: CASSLWGAKNNEQFF. CDR3 nucleotide sequence: TGTGCCAGCAGCTTATGGGGCGCGAAAAACAATGAGCAGTTCTTC. The chain has TRBV7-9 and TRBJ2-1, with D possibly TRBD1 on 5 matching bases. V lost 2 bases and J lost 5, with 13 bases in between. Germline V gene sequence: CDR1 SEHNR, CDR2 FQNEAQ (reference sequence). The CDR3 is 15 amino acids. The complete variable domain, with remaining parts taken from reference TRBV7-9 and TRBJ2-1, reads DTGVSQNPRHKITKRGQNVTFRCDPISEHNRLYWYRQTLGQGPEFLTYFQNEAQLEKSRLLSDRFSAERPKGSFSTLEIQRTEQGDSAMYLCASSLWGAKNNEQFFGPGTRLTVL.

This clone was counted between two and nine times. This chain links TRBV7-9 with TRBJ2-5, with D possibly matching TRBD1 (6 bases). Germline V CDR1 and CDR2: SEHNR, FQNEAQ (reference sequence). V dropped 8 bases and J dropped 2 bases, with 18 bases sitting between them. This CDR3 is built from 15 residues. The CDR3 region has the DNA TGTGCCAGCGAGGGGGAAACAAGGGAACAAGAGACCCAGTACTTC. It translates to CASEGETREQETQYF.

J is TRBJ2-7 and V is TRBV19, with 8 bases lining up with TRBD1. The length of the CDR3 is 16 residues. The junction had 6 bases not matched to a gene; V was cut back by 0 bases and J by 2 bases. Germline CDR1 is LNHDA and CDR2 is SQIVND (reference sequence). CDR3 DNA sequence: TGTGCCAGTAGTATAGATCGTCAGGACAGGGCCTACGAGCAGTACTTC. It encodes CASSIDRQDRAYEQYF.

The rearrangement joins TRBV30 to TRBJ1-3; no reliable D call. Germline V CDR1 and CDR2: GTSNPN, SVGIG (reference sequence). This CDR3 has 17 residues. Trimming shortened V by 0 bases and J by 1 base, and 16 bases separated the two germline ends. The DNA of the CDR3 is TGTGCCTGGAGTGTACGGGAGTCAACTGAATCTGGAAACACCATATATTTT. The encoded protein is CAWSVRESTESGNTIYF.

The chain has TRBV6-1 and TRBJ2-1, with 9 bases that match TRBD2. There are 13 residues in the CDR3. Germline trimming cut 6 bases from V and 5 bases from J; bases unmatched to any gene: 2. CDR1 and CDR2 from the germline V gene are MNHNS and SASEGT. CDR3 sequence reads: CASSIAGDNEQFF. The CDR3 DNA reads TGTGCCAGCAGCATAGCGGGGGACAATGAGCAGTTCTTC.

This clone was counted only a few times. The chain joins TRBV30 to TRBJ1-2, with TRBD1 matching 7 bases. The CDR3 contains 14 residues. Per the germline V gene, CDR1 is GTSNPN and CDR2 is SVGIG (reference sequence). V shed 3 bases, J shed 6 bases, and the junction held 10 bases outside the gene matches. CDR3 DNA sequence: TGTGCCTGGAGCGACCGACGACAGGGCGATGGCTACACCTTC. Translated, it gives CAWSDRRQGDGYTF.

The V and J genes are TRBV28 and TRBJ1-4; 9 bases fit TRBD1. V lost 10 bases, J lost 3 bases, and 6 bases stayed unmatched. Germline CDR1 and CDR2: MDHEN and SYDVKM. This CDR3 contains 14 residues. Written as DNA, the CDR3 is TGTGCCACCGCACAGGGGGCAGCTAATGAAAAACTGTTTTTT. It translates to CATAQGAANEKLFF.

The chain uses TRBV5-5 and TRBJ1-2; D ambiguous. Germline loops: CDR1 SGHKS, CDR2 YYEKEE (reference sequence). The V end lost 3 bases, the J end lost 3 bases, and 21 bases lay between the germline ends. The length of the CDR3 is 17 residues. DNA of the CDR3: TGTGCCAGCAGCTCGTCGCCAGTACCCCTGACTCACTATGGCTACACCTTC. It yields the protein CASSSSPVPLTHYGYTF.

A word on this clone: The same CDR3 can be traced to other DNA sequences in this sample. The J gene is TRBJ2-1, the V gene TRBV27; 7 positions agree with TRBD1. Germline lookup yields CDR1 MNHEY and CDR2 SMNVEV (reference sequence). The CDR3 is made up of 15 amino acids. With V trimmed by 6 bases and J by 0 bases, 5 bases remained unmatched. The CDR3 DNA reads TGTGCCAGCAGCCCGGGACAGATCTCCTACAATGAGCAGTTCTTC. Protein sequence: CASSPGQISYNEQFF.

The chain joins TRBV5-5 to TRBJ2-2, with 14 bases matching TRBD2. This CDR3 is built from 19 residues. Trimming removed 3 bases from V and 6 bases from J; junction bases left unmatched: 13. Germline CDR1 SGHKS, CDR2 YYEKEE (reference sequence). The CDR3 coding sequence is TGTGCCAGCAGCTCCGTACGTACCCCGGGACTAGCGGGAGCCGGGGAGCTGTTTTTT. Translated: CASSSVRTPGLAGAGELFF.

The genes are TRBV6-1 and TRBJ1-1; the match to TRBD1 covers 9 bases. CDR3 length: 18 amino acids. Germline V CDR1 and CDR2: MNHNS, SASEGT. J was trimmed by 0 bases and V by 0 bases; bases with no gene match: 8. The CDR3 nucleotides are TGTGCCAGCAGTGAAGCTCAGGGGGACAGGGTCATGAACACTGAAGCTTTCTTT. It is translated as CASSEAQGDRVMNTEAFF.

V is TRBV2 and J is TRBJ2-7; the D gene is possibly TRBD2 (5 bases). The germline gives CDR1 SNHLY, CDR2 FYNNEI. Trimming shortened V by 5 bases and J by 7 bases, and 9 bases separated the two germline ends. The CDR3 sequence is 11 residues long. The CDR3 DNA is TGTGCCAGCAGTCCCCGGGGAGAGCAGTACTTC. Encoded protein: CASSPRGEQYF.

This clone appeared a single time. This sequence joins TRBV18 and TRBJ2-7, with 7 bases identical to TRBD1. With V trimmed by 0 bases and J by 0 bases, 5 bases remained unmatched. The CDR3 has 16 amino acids. Germline CDR1 reads KGHSH; CDR2 reads LQKENI. CDR3 sequence reads: CASSPPRQGDSYEQYF. Here the CDR3 DNA reads TGTGCCAGCTCACCACCCCGACAGGGCGACTCCTACGAGCAGTACTTC. The entire variable domain, with the rest obtained from reference TRBV18 and TRBJ2-7, is as follows: NAGVMQNPRHLVRRRGQEARLRCSPMKGHSHVYWYRQLPEEGLKFMVYLQKENIIDESGMPKERFSAEFPKEGPSILRIQQVVRGDSAAYFCASSPPRQGDSYEQYFGPGTRLTVT.

The V call is TRBV11-3, the J call TRBJ2-1; D not certain. The CDR3 has 12 amino acids. CDR1 and CDR2 from the germline V gene are SGHNT and YENEEA. V dropped 5 bases and J dropped 10 bases, with 12 bases sitting between them. CDR3 amino acids: CASSRITSEQFF. CDR3 sequence (DNA): TGTGCCAGCAGCCGTATCACGAGCGAGCAGTTCTTC.

This chain links TRBV6-1 with TRBJ2-1; the match to TRBD2 covers 7 bases. The germline V gene encodes CDR1 MNHNS and CDR2 SASEGT. This CDR3 has 13 amino acids. The V gene end was trimmed by 6 bases and the J gene end by 7 bases; junction bases not matched to a gene: 6. The CDR3, as DNA: TGTGCCAGCAGAAAACTAGCGTTGAATGAGCAGTTCTTC. It specifies CASRKLALNEQFF.

This clone was seen a single time. This chain uses TRBV5-1 with TRBJ1-4; a possible D gene is TRBD1 (6 bases). There are 18 residues in the CDR3. Trimming left V 0 bases short and J 5 bases short, with 20 bases between. Germline CDR1 and CDR2: SGHRS and YFSETQ. This CDR3 reads CASSLDRLGARNNEKLFF. The CDR3 DNA reads as TGCGCCAGCAGCTTGGATCGGCTGGGGGCCCGAAACAATGAAAAACTGTTTTTT.

V is TRBV4-3 and J is TRBJ2-3, with 8 bases fitting TRBD2. The germline gives CDR1 LGHNA, CDR2 YSLEER. Trimming removed 4 bases from V and 4 bases from J; junction bases left unmatched: 19. This CDR3 contains 19 residues. CDR3 nucleotides: TGCGCCAGCAGCCCCCGTCCCCCGGCTAGCGGGCTGGTACCAGATACGCAGTATTTT. Encoded protein: CASSPRPPASGLVPDTQYF.

V and J are TRBV28 and TRBJ2-5; possible D gene TRBD1, 6 bases. From germline, CDR1 is MDHEN and CDR2 SYDVKM. The CDR3 is made up of 14 amino acids. Deletions cut 2 bases from V and 2 bases from J, with 9 bases between. CDR3 residues: CASSLARGQETQYF. The CDR3 DNA sequence: TGTGCCAGCAGTTTAGCTAGGGGGCAAGAGACCCAGTACTTC.

V is TRBV15 and J is TRBJ2-5; TRBD2 aligns across 11 bases. V trimming: 5 bases; J trimming: 4 bases; junction bases outside the gene matches: 12. The V gene's germline CDR1 is LNHNV and CDR2 YYDKDF (reference sequence). The CDR3 loop spans 17 amino acids. CDR3 sequence (DNA): TGTGCCACCAGCCCTCTAATTAGCGGGAGGGACCGAGAGACCCAGTACTTC. Translating gives CATSPLISGRDRETQYF.

This clone was counted a single time. The chain is built from TRBV5-1 and TRBJ1-4, with 8 bases matching TRBD1. This CDR3 region has 16 residues. The germline V gene has CDR1 SGHRS and CDR2 YFSETQ. V lost 4 bases to trimming and J lost 4 bases; unmatched junction nucleotides: 9. The CDR3: CASSQGQATHNEKLFF. The DNA for the CDR3 is TGCGCCAGCAGCCAGGGACAGGCCACCCATAATGAAAAACTGTTTTTT.

This chain links TRBV30 with TRBJ1-1, with D unclear. Deletions cut 1 base from V and 3 bases from J, with 18 bases between. Germline-derived CDR1 and CDR2 are GTSNPN and SVGIG (reference sequence). The CDR3 length is 16 residues. In DNA form, the CDR3 reads TGTGCCTGGAGTGGACCCAGATCGGGGATGGACACTGAAGCTTTCTTT. Encoded protein: CAWSGPRSGMDTEAFF.

The V call is TRBV4-1, the J call TRBJ2-7; 8 bases agree with TRBD1. Germline loops: CDR1 MGHRA, CDR2 YSYEKL. The CDR3 sequence is 16 residues long. The J segment lost 6 bases and the V segment lost 0 bases, leaving 10 bases of the junction unmatched. The CDR3 sequence: CASSQEGEQGVGEQYF. DNA for the CDR3: TGCGCCAGCAGCCAAGAAGGCGAACAGGGGGTGGGCGAGCAGTACTTC.